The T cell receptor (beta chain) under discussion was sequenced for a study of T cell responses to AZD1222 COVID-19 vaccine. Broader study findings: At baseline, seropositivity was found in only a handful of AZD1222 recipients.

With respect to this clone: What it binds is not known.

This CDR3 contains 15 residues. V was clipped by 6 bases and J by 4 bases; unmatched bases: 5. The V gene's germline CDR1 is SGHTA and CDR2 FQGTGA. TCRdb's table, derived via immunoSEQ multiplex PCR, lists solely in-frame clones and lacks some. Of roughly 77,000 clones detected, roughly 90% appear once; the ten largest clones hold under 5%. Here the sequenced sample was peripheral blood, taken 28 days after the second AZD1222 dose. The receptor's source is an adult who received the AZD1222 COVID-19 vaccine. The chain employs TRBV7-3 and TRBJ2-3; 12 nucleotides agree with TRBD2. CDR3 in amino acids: CASSLLAGGSDTQYF. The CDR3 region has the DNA TGTGCCAGCAGTCTACTAGCGGGAGGATCAGATACGCAGTATTTT.